This T cell receptor (beta chain) appears in the sequencing data of a study of monozygotic twins with inflammatory bowel disease. Reprocessing the 5' RACE reads, TCRdb reports a single entry for every CDR3 protein and omits DNA. In total, the table holds about 300,000 distinct CDR3 sequences. Germline CDR1 MNHEY, CDR2 SVGEGT. CDR3 size: 15 residues. This TCR derives from a human donor with ulcerative colitis or Crohn's disease, or a healthy co-twin of an affected twin (not recorded which). Sequencing used blood. This chain uses TRBV6-2 or TRBV6-3 with TRBJ1-6; the D call from TCRdb, TRBD1, cannot be confirmed without DNA. The CDR3: CASSYRAGAYSPLHF.